The clone carrying this T cell receptor beta chain was found a few times. Its antigen is unknown. This sample stems from a study of T cells after yellow fever vaccination. The wider study: It was SMART-Seq v4 Ultra Low Input that prepared the fractions with low cell numbers. General study findings and limits: Subsequent to the booster, the majority of primary-vaccination clones reappeared (96% CD4, 88% CD8). The CD4 and CD8 compartments had a small share of their clonotypes in common.

One entry per CDR3 protein, called by TCRdb with MiXCR from the 5' RACE reads. The table shows a few hundred thousand distinct CDR3 sequences, with approximately 5.7% occurring only once. The germline V and J ends were trimmed by 2 bases and 0 bases, with 7 bases remaining between them. The CDR3 runs to 14 residues. CDR1 and CDR2 (germline): SGHDN, FVKESK. The material was PBMCs, obtained 5 days after the yellow fever booster vaccination. The receptor comes from a man younger than 40 who received the YFV17D yellow fever vaccine. The chain employs TRBV14 and TRBJ2-5; D uncertain. The CDR3 sequence is CASSQLGYQETQYF. CDR3 nucleotide sequence: TGTGCCAGCAGCCAACTGGGTTACCAAGAGACCCAGTACTTC.